The source of this T cell receptor (beta chain) is a study of cytomegalovirus exposure and HLA in healthy donors. Broader study findings: Within an earlier analysis, most TCR beta V segments proved productive either about 90% or about 30% of the time.

In the PCR, 60 Vbeta and 13 Jbeta primers were used. Sequenced by immunoSEQ multiplex PCR; TCRdb stores in-frame clones only, minus some. The ten most abundant clones cover roughly 2% of a sample with around 150,000 clones. Germline lookup yields CDR1 SQVTM and CDR2 ANQGSEA. The CDR3 is 17 residues long. The ends lost 3 bases at V and 0 bases at J; junction bases unmatched: 12. A note on this clone: Its antigen is currently unknown.

The sequence was collected from a man aged 25-45 years in good health and CMV-seronegative. The sequenced sample was PBMCs. This chain uses TRBV29-1 with TRBJ2-3; 7 bases align to TRBD2. In DNA, the CDR3 is TGCAGCGTTGAGGTTCCCCCGGGGCGGGAGAGCACAGATACGCAGTATTTT. As protein: CSVEVPPGRESTDTQYF.